The 9 T cell receptor beta chains below come from one sample, sequenced in a study of CD8 T cells in ankylosing spondylitis. TCRdb re-called the 5' RACE reads through MiXCR, storing one row per CDR3 protein. This sample has about 92,000 distinct CDR3 sequences, with just under 9% found just once. The sample was blood, either unsorted or a sorted T cell fraction (not recorded which). The receptors stem from a male donor with ankylosing spondylitis or in good health (not recorded which).

The rearrangement uses TRBV11-2 and TRBJ2-1, with a possible D match to TRBD2 (6 bases). CDR1 SGHAT and CDR2 FQNNGV come from the germline V gene. The V and J ends lost 0 bases and 0 bases respectively, with 12 bases between them. This CDR3 has 17 residues. DNA of the CDR3: TGTGCCAGCAGCTTAGAACGGGGACTGAGCTCCTACAATGAGCAGTTCTTC. It is translated as CASSLERGLSSYNEQFF.

At least ten counts were recorded for this clonotype. The J gene is TRBJ2-7, the V gene TRBV7-9; D possibly matches TRBD1 or TRBD2 (8 bases each). V gave up 2 bases and J gave up 0 bases, with 17 bases separating them. CDR1 is SEHNR, CDR2 FQNEAQ, per germline (reference sequence). The CDR3 has 17 residues. CDR3 nucleotide sequence: TGTGCCAGCAGCTTAACAAGCGGGGGACAGGCCTCCTACGAGCAGTACTTC. It encodes CASSLTSGGQASYEQYF.

This clonotype was counted between two and nine times. The chain recombines TRBV20-1 with TRBJ2-5; TRBD1 matches at 9 bases. CDR1 and CDR2 from the germline V gene are DFQATT and SNEGSKA (reference sequence). The CDR3 consists of 14 residues. V dropped 4 bases and J dropped 6; count of bases not matched to a gene: 9. The DNA of the CDR3 is TGCAGTGCTACGGGGACAGGGATAAGGAAGACCCAGTACTTC. Translated, it gives CSATGTGIRKTQYF.

This clonotype occurred many times. The rearrangement joins TRBV2 to TRBJ2-1, with 9 bases identical to TRBD2. Trimming removed 9 bases from V and 8 bases from J; junction bases left unmatched: 14. There are 15 residues in the CDR3. Per the germline V gene, CDR1 is SNHLY and CDR2 is FYNNEI. The CDR3 DNA sequence: TGTGCCAGTTTCTTGACCGGGACTAGCACACATGAGCAGTTCTTC. As protein: CASFLTGTSTHEQFF.

This clonotype was seen a few times. The chain is built from TRBV14 and TRBJ2-3; 9 bases align to TRBD1. The V and J ends lost 5 bases and 7 bases, in that order; junction bases with no gene match: 10. This CDR3 contains 15 residues. The germline gives CDR1 SGHDN, CDR2 FVKESK. The CDR3 DNA is TGTGCCAGCAGCTTCGGACAGGGGAAAAGGAATACGCAGTATTTT. It yields the protein CASSFGQGKRNTQYF.

This clonotype has a count of ten or more. V and J are TRBV7-3 and TRBJ1-1, with D possibly TRBD1 on 5 matching bases. The V gene lost 6 bases and the J gene lost 0 bases, with 11 bases spanning the gap. The germline V gene has CDR1 SGHTA and CDR2 FQGTGA. The CDR3 runs to 14 residues. The chain's CDR3 is CASSQTAMNTEAFF. In nucleotides, the CDR3 is TGTGCCAGCAGTCAGACAGCTATGAACACTGAAGCTTTCTTT.

This clonotype has at least ten counts. The chain uses TRBV6-1 and TRBJ1-4; 9 nucleotides align to TRBD1. This CDR3 region has 14 residues. J gave up 5 bases and V 6 bases, and 4 bases lay outside the gene matches. Germline V gene data show CDR1 as MNHNS and CDR2 as SASEGT. In DNA, the CDR3 is TGTGCCAGCAGCCGGACAGGGGCGAATGAAAAACTGTTTTTT. Amino acids: CASSRTGANEKLFF.

This clonotype has at least ten counts. V and J are TRBV20-1 and TRBJ2-5, with D hard to call. Germline CDR1 DFQATT, CDR2 SNEGSKA (reference sequence). This CDR3 comprises 13 residues. Trimming took off 0 bases at V and 2 bases at J, with 7 bases between the two ends. CDR3: CSARDSRQETQYF. CDR3 in DNA: TGCAGTGCTAGAGATAGCAGACAAGAGACCCAGTACTTC.

There are many counts of this clonotype. The V and J genes are TRBV6-1 and TRBJ2-1; D possibly corresponds to TRBD1 (6 bases). The CDR3 covers 14 residues. V was shortened by 5 bases and J by 3 bases, with 11 bases between the two germline ends. Germline lookup yields CDR1 MNHNS and CDR2 SASEGT. The CDR3 sequence is CASSTGIHYNEQFF. The CDR3 region has the DNA TGTGCCAGCAGTACAGGGATCCACTACAATGAGCAGTTCTTC.